The clone carrying this T cell receptor (beta chain) came up once. The ends lost 7 bases at V and 15 bases at J; junction bases unmatched: 19. Germline CDR1 reads MDHEN; CDR2 reads SYDVKM. The CDR3 contains 15 residues. Study processing details: For nucleated cells, counts were estimated from reference gene primer amplification. Clones were read by immunoSEQ multiplex PCR, and TCRdb kept only the in-frame ones, dropping some. V, J and clone size reflect that table, while D and trimming were determined from the DNA. The sample has under 250,000 clones; 88% are singletons. This record belongs to a study of blood T cell repertoires in COVID-19. Study-wide context: Researchers got acute and convalescent COVID-19 samples from the United States, Italy and Spain. The cDNA or gDNA used as material had been derived from T cells, B-cell-depleted T cells, or PBMCs.

Source material: peripheral blood. The sequence derives from a woman aged 30 to 39 with COVID-19, enrolled during active disease. The V call is TRBV28, the J call TRBJ1-4, with 8 nucleotides matching TRBD1. Here the CDR3 reads CASTAWGGQADIMFF. CDR3 coding DNA: TGTGCCAGCACCGCCTGGGGGGGACAGGCGGATATCATGTTTTTT.